This T cell receptor beta chain was sequenced during a study of identical twins. Overall study findings and caveats: Monozygotic twins shared more out-of-frame TCR alpha than recombination models predicted. Insertions were reduced in abundant cord blood beta clonotypes but not in memory repertoires.

This clonotype was detected only a few times. Its antigen remains unknown. Trimming cost V 0 bases and J 9 bases, with 11 bases left between them. Germline V gene data show CDR1 as SGHRS and CDR2 as YFSETQ. The CDR3 runs to 13 residues. The donor group consisted entirely of healthy Caucasians. A universal primer site was created by template switching, with the cDNA bearing unique molecular identifiers. TCRdb reprocessed the 5' RACE reads with MiXCR, giving one entry per CDR3 protein. The table includes some 1,700,000 distinct CDR3 sequences, roughly a third detected once. Sequenced input: cord blood. The rearrangement uses TRBV5-1 and TRBJ2-3, with D unclear. The TCR sequence derives from a newborn girl in good health. CDR3 region: CASSLERFETQYF. DNA of the CDR3: TGCGCCAGCAGCTTGGAACGGTTTGAAACGCAGTATTTT.